This T cell receptor beta chain originates from a study of Ad26.COV2.S vaccination and SARS-CoV-2 variants. The overall study: The authors gave Ad26.COV2.S intramuscularly, either once or twice 56 days apart. Whole-study results and caveats: Breadth and depth estimates from TCRs may understate total T cell responses. Vaccinees displayed broader spike-specific TCR repertoires than placebo recipients. Across vaccine and placebo recipients, the breadth of non-spike TCRs was similar.

TCRdb keeps only in-frame clones here, not all; method: immunoSEQ multiplex PCR. The data show over 400,000 clones, 90% seen once. Treatment specified: roughly 20 received Ad26.COV2.S at low or high dose, single or two shots; several received placebo; per-sample allocation not given. Day 63 after the first injection of vaccine or placebo was the sampling time. V lost 6 bases and J 3 bases, leaving 12 bases between the germline ends. Looked up from germline, CDR1 is MDHEN and CDR2 is SYDVKM. This CDR3 is built from 15 residues. This clone was counted a single time. Its antigen is not identified. The V gene is TRBV28, the J gene TRBJ1-6, with TRBD1 as a possible D gene (5 bases). The material was peripheral blood, obtained in a trial of Ad26.COV2.S vaccine versus placebo. The TCR originated in a person aged 18 to 59 who received the Ad26.COV2.S COVID-19 vaccine or a placebo. The CDR3 DNA sequence: TGTGCCAGCAGGGACAAGGGCCACTATAATTCACCCCTCCACTTT. Translated, it gives CASRDKGHYNSPLHF.